This T cell receptor beta chain was obtained from a study of regulatory T cells in long-lasting Graves disease. This clonotype was observed many times. The time point denotes: newly diagnosed GD, antithyroid drugs for less than 3 months. From RNA extracted from PBMCs, the TCR library was made. Arm-PCR with iRepertoire HTBI primers amplified the CDR3 regions for these TCR beta libraries. In TCRdb, the multiplex PCR reads were re-called with MiXCR into one record per CDR3 protein. Of about 360,000 distinct CDR3 sequences listed, about 17% are singletons. The V gene lost 3 bases and the J gene lost 4 bases, with 6 bases spanning the gap. Per the germline V gene, CDR1 is MDHEN and CDR2 is SYDVKM. This CDR3 has 12 residues. These data also featured in a second study, about T cells in Graves' hyperthyroidism and ophthalmopathy. In that study: The study excluded patients with uncontrolled infection, other autoimmune disease, pregnancy or lactation.

This rearrangement joins TRBV28 to TRBJ1-1, with D hard to call. Sample: peripheral blood mononuclear cells (PBMCs), taken at new diagnosis, from a patient treated with antithyroid drugs. This receptor was identified in a woman younger than 35 with Graves disease. This CDR3 is CASSLLTTEAFF. Here the CDR3 DNA reads TGTGCCAGCAGTTTGTTAACCACTGAAGCTTTCTTT.